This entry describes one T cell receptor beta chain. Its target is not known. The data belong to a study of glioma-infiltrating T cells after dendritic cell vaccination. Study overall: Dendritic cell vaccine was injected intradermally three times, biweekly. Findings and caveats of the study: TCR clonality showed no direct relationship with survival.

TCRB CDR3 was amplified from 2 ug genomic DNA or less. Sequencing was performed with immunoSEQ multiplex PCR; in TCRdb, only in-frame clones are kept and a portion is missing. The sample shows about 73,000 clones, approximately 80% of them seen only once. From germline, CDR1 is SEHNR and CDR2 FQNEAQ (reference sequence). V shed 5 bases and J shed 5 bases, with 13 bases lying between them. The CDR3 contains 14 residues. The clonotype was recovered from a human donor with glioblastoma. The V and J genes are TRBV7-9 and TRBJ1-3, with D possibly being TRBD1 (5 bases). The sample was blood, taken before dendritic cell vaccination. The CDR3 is CASSRTRARNTIYF. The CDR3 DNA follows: TGTGCCAGCAGCCGGACAAGGGCTAGAAACACCATATATTTT.